The TCR beta chain under discussion was sequenced for a study of blood T cell repertoires in COVID-19. Across the whole study: Acute and convalescent COVID-19 specimens originated in the United States, Italy and Spain.

Assay used: immunoSEQ multiplex PCR; TCRdb lists only in-frame clones, some missing. The table has 110,000 or so clones, 75% to 85% seen once; the top ten hold less than 8%. The V segment lost 6 bases and the J segment 4 bases; nucleotides outside the gene matches: 13. This CDR3 spans 16 amino acids. Germline CDR1 MNHEY, CDR2 SMNVEV (reference sequence). This TCR was sampled from an elderly woman with active or convalescent COVID-19. Sequencing was done on a sample of peripheral blood. V usage is TRBV27 and J usage is TRBJ2-7; 9 nucleotides line up with TRBD1. CDR3 loop: CASSEAPGQGLYEQYF. In DNA form, the CDR3 reads TGTGCCAGCAGCGAGGCCCCGGGACAGGGCTTGTACGAGCAGTACTTC.